The 26 T cell receptor beta chains reported below all come from one sample, sequenced in a study of cytomegalovirus exposure and HLA in healthy donors (dated by TCRdb to between 2016 and 2019). Libraries were prepared through the immunoSEQ multiplex PCR assay. A mixture of 60 forward primers for TCR Vbeta segments and 13 reverse primers for TCR Jbeta segments was used in the multiplex PCR. TCRdb holds this immuneACCESS table with in-frame rearrangements only. Some clones are missing; in checked studies, unresolved V genes explain under half, and the rest has no known cause. This sample holds 100,000 to 150,000 clones; more than 65% were observed only once. More than 4% of the sample rests with the top ten. The material sequenced was PBMCs. The origin of the receptors is a male donor in good health and CMV-seropositive.

This clone was counted a few times. The chain couples TRBV5-1 to TRBJ1-1; the D is unclear. V lost 5 bases and J 4 bases, leaving 15 bases between the germline ends. This CDR3 is built from 14 residues. Germline CDR1 reads SGHRS; CDR2 reads YFSETQ. CDR3 sequence (DNA): TGCGCCAGCAGATCAGGACTCCAAGGCACTGAAGCTTTCTTT. It encodes CASRSGLQGTEAFF.

The chain links TRBV6-1 to TRBJ1-5, with D hard to call. V lost 9 bases to trimming and J lost 7 bases, with 16 bases between them. The CDR3 loop spans 13 amino acids. The germline CDR1 and CDR2 sequences are MNHNS and SASEGT. The CDR3 loop is CASKLGVNQPQHF. CDR3 nucleotides: TGTGCCAGTAAACTCGGGGTAAACCAGCCCCAGCATTTT.

V is TRBV19 and J is TRBJ1-2; D is unclear. Germline loops: CDR1 LNHDA, CDR2 SQIVND (reference sequence). The CDR3 sequence is 13 residues long. With 7 bases removed from V and 4 bases from J, the gap between germline ends came to 13 bases. The CDR3, as DNA: TGTGCCAGTACTCCGGACGGGAGCTATGGCTACACCTTC. Amino acid sequence: CASTPDGSYGYTF. Full variable domain (missing parts from reference TRBV19 and TRBJ1-2): DGGITQSPKYLFRKEGQNVTLSCEQNLNHDAMYWYRQDPGQGLRLIYYSQIVNDFQKGDIAEGYSVSREKKESFPLTVTSAQKNPTAFYLCASTPDGSYGYTFGSGTRLTVV.

The genes are TRBV10-1 and TRBJ1-5; D may be TRBD1 (5 bases). CDR3 length equals 13 residues. Germline V lookup: CDR1 WNHNN, CDR2 SYGVQD (reference sequence). The V gene lost 7 bases and the J gene lost 2 bases, with 9 bases spanning the gap. CDR3 sequence: CASKSGRNQPQHF. The CDR3 region has the DNA TGCGCCAGCAAGTCAGGGCGCAATCAGCCCCAGCATTTT.

The rearrangement links TRBV25-1 to TRBJ1-1; D ambiguous. CDR1 and CDR2 from the germline V gene are MGHDK and SYGVNS. The V and J ends lost 10 bases and 1 base respectively, with 16 bases between them. CDR3 length: 14 residues. In DNA form, the CDR3 reads TGTGCCACCAGACACTCAGGAAAGAACACTGAAGCTTTCTTT. Protein product: CATRHSGKNTEAFF.

The V gene is TRBV5-5, the J gene TRBJ2-2, with 8 bases fitting TRBD1. V was pared by 4 bases and J by 7 bases, with 6 bases of the junction left unmatched. The length of the CDR3 is 14 residues. CDR1 is SGHKS, CDR2 YYEKEE, per germline (reference sequence). The CDR3 loop is CASSPDRVGGELFF. DNA of the CDR3: TGTGCCAGCAGCCCGGACAGGGTTGGCGGGGAGCTGTTTTTT.

V is TRBV19 and J is TRBJ1-1; TRBD1 matches at 7 bases. This CDR3 comprises 14 residues. The V and J ends lost 5 bases and 7 bases, in that order; junction bases with no gene match: 10. Germline V CDR1 and CDR2: LNHDA, SQIVND (reference sequence). The CDR3 region is CASSGDWTGLEAFF. CDR3 bases: TGTGCCAGTAGTGGGGATTGGACAGGCCTTGAAGCTTTCTTT.

The rearrangement links TRBV6-6 to TRBJ1-2, with a tentative D call TRBD1 (6 bases). Germline CDR1 and CDR2: MNHNY and SVGAGI (reference sequence). The V end was cut by 6 bases, the J end by 4 bases, with 15 bases between. CDR3 length equals 14 residues. CDR3 sequence reads: CASRPGGQLYGYTF. DNA of the CDR3: TGTGCCAGCAGACCGGGCGGACAGCTCTATGGCTACACCTTC.

V gene TRBV7-9 combines with J gene TRBJ1-4, with TRBD1 identical over 7 bases. J gave up 8 bases and V 2 bases, and 5 bases lay outside the gene matches. This CDR3 comprises 14 residues. CDR1 is SEHNR and CDR2 is FQNEAQ in the germline V gene (reference sequence). The CDR3 DNA reads as TGTGCCAGCAGCTTACACCAGGGGGAGGAAAAACTGTTTTTT. This translates into CASSLHQGEEKLFF.

This chain uses TRBV15 with TRBJ1-4; D unresolved. Germline CDR1 reads LNHNV; CDR2 reads YYDKDF (reference sequence). The CDR3 extends over 11 amino acids. The CDR3 nucleotides read TGTGTTACCAAGCATAATGAAAAACTGTTTTTT. Protein sequence: CVTKHNEKLFF.

This clone has only one observation. The V call is TRBV6-1, the J call TRBJ2-3, with 7 nucleotides matching TRBD2. Germline lookup yields CDR1 MNHNS and CDR2 SASEGT. There are 14 residues in the CDR3. Trimming removed 6 bases from V and 7 bases from J; junction bases left unmatched: 10. The CDR3 sequence: CASRPAGREHTQYF. The CDR3 nucleotides are TGTGCCAGCAGGCCAGCGGGGCGGGAACATACGCAGTATTTT.

The genes are TRBV28 and TRBJ2-5; D is uncertain. The J call is uncertain, as TRBJ2-7 better fits the DNA end. The CDR3 loop spans 14 amino acids. Germline V gene lookup returns CDR1 MDHEN and CDR2 SYDVKM. This chain's CDR3 is CASSLTPQNYEQYF. CDR3 DNA: TGTGCCAGCAGCCTGACCCCCCAGAACTACGAGCAGTACTTC.

This chain uses TRBV10-3 with TRBJ2-7; TRBD1 matches 10 bases. With 4 bases clipped from V and 2 bases from J, the junction kept 2 bases outside the gene matches. The CDR3 spans 14 residues. Germline V gene data show CDR1 as ENHRY and CDR2 as SYGVKD. The CDR3 DNA follows: TGTGCCATCAGTGCCGGGACAGGGGCCTACGAGCAGTACTTC. This translates into CAISAGTGAYEQYF.

The chain uses TRBV7-9 and TRBJ2-5; tentative D call: TRBD2 (6 bases). CDR3 length: 17 amino acids. The germline V gene has CDR1 SEHNR and CDR2 FQNEAQ (reference sequence). V was shortened by 4 bases and J by 4 bases, with 22 bases between the two germline ends. DNA of the CDR3: TGTGCCAGCAGCTCCCGGAGGGCAGCGGCTATGGGAGAGACCCAGTACTTC. It yields the protein CASSSRRAAAMGETQYF.

This chain uses TRBV28 with TRBJ2-7; D is perhaps TRBD2 (5 bases). CDR1 MDHEN and CDR2 SYDVKM come from the germline V gene. V was pared by 6 bases and J by 1 base, with 13 bases between. The CDR3 extends over 14 amino acids. The CDR3 is CASRQPGISYEQYF. CDR3 nucleotide sequence: TGTGCCAGCAGACAGCCCGGGATTTCCTACGAGCAGTACTTC.

The V and J genes are TRBV6-6 and TRBJ1-2; D is undetermined. The V and J ends lost 0 bases and 5 bases respectively, with 13 bases between them. The CDR3 totals 15 residues. Germline V CDR1 and CDR2: MNHNY, SVGAGI (reference sequence). The CDR3: CASSYSSPGEYGYTF. The CDR3 nucleotides read TGTGCCAGCAGTTACTCGTCGCCGGGTGAATATGGCTACACCTTC.

The chain couples TRBV9 to TRBJ2-2; D is uncertain. The germline CDR1 and CDR2 sequences are SGDLS and YYNGEE. V was trimmed by 2 bases and J by 5 bases, leaving 13 bases between them. This CDR3 spans 15 amino acids. In DNA, the CDR3 is TGTGCCAGCAGCGTCGGCACGACCAGGACCGGGGAGCTGTTTTTT. This translates into CASSVGTTRTGELFF. Using reference TRBV9 and TRBJ2-2 for the parts outside the CDR3, the full variable domain is DSGVTQTPKHLITATGQRVTLRCSPRSGDLSVYWYQQSLDQGLQFLIQYYNGEERAKGNILERFSAQQFPDLHSELNLSSLELGDSALYFCASSVGTTRTGELFFGEGSRLTVL.

The rearrangement joins TRBV11-2 to TRBJ2-1, with TRBD2 matching over 10 bases. V shed 2 bases and J 8 bases; nucleotides not matched to a gene: 3. This CDR3 comprises 14 residues. Germline CDR1 and CDR2: SGHAT and FQNNGV. The CDR3 bases are TGTGCCAGCAGCTTACGAGCGGGAGGGGATGAGCAGTTCTTC. Encoded protein: CASSLRAGGDEQFF.

The chain carries TRBV5-6 and TRBJ2-7; D gene uncertain. Per the germline V gene, CDR1 is SGHDT and CDR2 is YYEEEE. The CDR3 is 15 amino acids. Trimming shortened V by 0 bases and J by 0 bases, and 10 bases separated the two germline ends. The CDR3 bases are TGTGCCAGCAGCTTGGCCACTACCTACTCCTACGAGCAGTACTTC. This gives the protein CASSLATTYSYEQYF.

The V and J genes are TRBV7-7 and TRBJ2-3; a possible D gene is TRBD1 (6 bases). Deletions cut 4 bases from V and 4 bases from J, with 9 bases between. Looked up from germline, CDR1 is SSHAT and CDR2 is FNYEAQ (reference sequence). The CDR3 totals 13 residues. CDR3: CASSSPGADTQYF. CDR3 DNA: TGTGCCAGCAGCTCCCCAGGGGCAGATACGCAGTATTTT.

This rearrangement joins TRBV6-5 to TRBJ2-1; 13 positions agree with TRBD2. Germline V CDR1 and CDR2: MNHEY, SVGAGI. This CDR3 spans 16 amino acids. Unmatched junction bases numbered 4, after V lost 4 bases and J lost 4 bases. Here the CDR3 reads CASSSRGLAGYNEQFF. CDR3 bases: TGTGCCAGCAGTTCACGGGGACTAGCGGGGTACAATGAGCAGTTCTTC.

The V and J genes are TRBV7-2 and TRBJ1-5, with D perhaps TRBD1 (5 bases). This CDR3 spans 13 amino acids. The V and J ends lost 1 base and 5 bases respectively, with 6 bases between them. CDR1 and CDR2 from the germline V gene are SGHTA and FQGNSA. CDR3: CASSLVGDQPQHF. In DNA, the CDR3 is TGTGCCAGCAGCTTAGTAGGGGATCAGCCCCAGCATTTT.

This chain connects TRBV7-2 to TRBJ2-7; D possibly corresponds to TRBD1 (6 bases). Germline CDR1 is SGHTA and CDR2 is FQGNSA. Trimming removed 2 bases from V and 6 bases from J, with 17 bases in between. The CDR3 has 15 residues. CDR3 sequence reads: CASSLRLGQGIEQYF. CDR3 nucleotide sequence: TGTGCCAGCAGCTTAAGGTTGGGCCAGGGGATCGAGCAGTACTTC. The full variable domain, completed using reference TRBV7-2 and TRBJ2-7, is GAGVSQSPSNKVTEKGKDVELRCDPISGHTALYWYRQSLGQGLEFLIYFQGNSAPDKSGLPSDRFSAERTGGSVSTLTIQRTQQEDSAVYLCASSLRLGQGIEQYFGPGTRLTVT.

The chain is built from TRBV5-1 and TRBJ2-7, with 8 bases lining up with TRBD1. This CDR3 spans 14 amino acids. V was pared by 4 bases and J by 3 bases, with 6 bases of the junction left unmatched. The germline gives CDR1 SGHRS, CDR2 YFSETQ. Here the CDR3 DNA reads TGCGCCAGCAGCCCCGACAGGGGCGTCTACGAGCAGTACTTC. It is translated as CASSPDRGVYEQYF. Full variable domain (missing parts from reference TRBV5-1 and TRBJ2-7): KAGVTQTPRYLIKTRGQQVTLSCSPISGHRSVSWYQQTPGQGLQFLFEYFSETQRNKGNFPGRFSGRQFSNSRSEMNVSTLELGDSALYLCASSPDRGVYEQYFGPGTRLTVT.

CDR3 in amino acids: CAISESPGQKTQYF. CDR3 DNA: TGTGCCATCAGTGAGTCGCCAGGGCAGAAGACCCAGTACTTC. The chain combines TRBV10-3 with TRBJ2-5; weak D call: TRBD1 (5 bases). Trimming stripped 0 bases from V and 6 bases from J, with 11 bases between. The CDR3 totals 14 residues. Germline assignment: CDR1 ENHRY and CDR2 SYGVKD.

The chain couples TRBV5-1 to TRBJ2-5, with D possibly being TRBD1 (5 bases). This CDR3 spans 15 amino acids. Trimming stripped 4 bases from V and 2 bases from J, with 15 bases between. The germline V gene encodes CDR1 SGHRS and CDR2 YFSETQ. DNA of the CDR3: TGCGCCAGCAGCCCAGCTGACAGAAGTCAAGAGACCCAGTACTTC. It translates to CASSPADRSQETQYF.